Here is one T cell receptor (beta chain) with its context. The antigen is undetermined. This record comes from a study of graft-versus-host responses after intestinal transplantation. Findings and caveats of the study: GvH clones appeared in recipient marrow, some first in ileum or blood.

The assay was immunoSEQ multiplex PCR, and TCRdb's table has in-frame clones only and misses some. The profile shows 62,000 or so clones, 90% of them singletons. Germline-derived CDR1 and CDR2 are SGHVS and FQNEAQ. Trimming removed 1 base from V and 0 bases from J, with 10 bases in between. The CDR3 sequence is 16 residues long. The origin of this receptor is a human donor who was the organ donor for an intestinal transplant. The sequences come from unstimulated CD8+ T cells sorted from spleen or lymph node cells, collected before transplant. This rearrangement joins TRBV7-8 to TRBJ1-3; no clear D gene. CDR3 nucleotide sequence: TGTGCCAGCAGCTTAGATGTTTCCGTCTCTGGAAACACCATATATTTT. This translates into CASSLDVSVSGNTIYF.